This T cell receptor beta chain was obtained from a study of vaccination effects on CD4 cells after COVID-19. Study-level information: With the ViraFEST assay, the study expanded antigen-specific CD4+ T cells using viral peptide pools, then sequenced them. Following the second dose by a median of 72 days, the post-vaccine samples were obtained. Study-level points and caveats: The study enrolled few convalescent patients and sampled no early post-infection timepoints.

Concerning this clone itself: Its cognate antigen is unknown.

Isolation of CD4+ T cells took place after about nine days of culture. Two doses of BNT162b2 or mRNA-1273 vaccine were administered to participants. The study found no prior SARS-CoV-2 infection in the vaccine recipients, who tested negative for nucleocapsid antibodies. CDR3 length: 14 residues. With 4 bases clipped from V and 6 bases from J, the junction kept 4 bases outside the gene matches. CDR1 LNHDA and CDR2 SQIVND come from the germline V gene (reference sequence). Assay: immunoSEQ multiplex PCR; the TCRdb copy retains only in-frame clones and omits some. Here the sample spans about 73,000 clones, about 73% being singletons.

The chain links TRBV19 to TRBJ1-5; TRBD1 aligns across 9 bases. The sequencing here drew on CD4+ T cells from PBMCs cultured without peptide, taken after COVID-19 vaccination. This TCR derives from a human donor who received a COVID-19 vaccine. The CDR3 spells CASSKDRGTQPQHF. CDR3 coding DNA: TGTGCCAGTAGTAAGGACAGGGGCACTCAGCCCCAGCATTTT.